This T cell receptor (beta chain) is drawn from a study of regulatory T cells in long-lasting Graves disease. J was trimmed by 6 bases and V by 8 bases; bases with no gene match: 8. Germline V gives CDR1 SGHAT, CDR2 FQNNGV. This CDR3 contains 15 residues. Study-wide findings and caveats: Lower TCR diversity characterized persistent Graves' patients relative to newly diagnosed patients. Persistent patients shared 2,741 public clonotypes among themselves. Newly diagnosed patients shared fewer, at about a thousand.

Of note for this clonotype: The antigen is undetermined.

Relying on iRepertoire HTBI primers and Arm-PCR of CDR3 regions, the team built TCR beta libraries. Original methodology: Samples jointly harbored roughly 62 TRBV and about 15 TRBJ segments. TCRdb passed the multiplex PCR reads through MiXCR, listing each CDR3 protein once. TCRdb, not the authors, supplied the V and J calls. The table records 600,000 to 650,000 distinct CDR3 sequences, under 20% of them present only once. Indicated time point: newly diagnosed GD, antithyroid drugs for less than 3 months. PBMC RNA was the source of the TCR library. The patient group derived from an endocrinology department in Xi'an, China. These same data were also listed under a study on T cells in Graves' hyperthyroidism and ophthalmopathy.

The starting material was peripheral blood mononuclear cells (PBMCs), obtained at new diagnosis, from a patient treated with antithyroid drugs. V usage is TRBV11-2 and J usage is TRBJ2-2, with TRBD2 matching over 11 bases. The source of this sequence is a woman younger than 45 with Graves disease. Here the CDR3 DNA reads TGTGCCAGCGGGCTTATAGCGGGAGGGCCCGGGGAGCTGTTTTTT. Protein product: CASGLIAGGPGELFF.